This is a list of T cell receptor beta chains from one sample in a study of regulatory T cells in long-lasting Graves disease. MiXCR, applied by TCRdb to the multiplex PCR reads, yields one record per CDR3 protein. The table shows a few hundred thousand distinct CDR3 sequences, with less than 30% occurring only once. The starting material was peripheral blood mononuclear cells (PBMCs), obtained when the disease was refractory, from a patient treated with antithyroid drugs. The source of these receptors is a woman in her thirties or forties with Graves disease. Each CDR3 is given with its conserved first and last residue. The order of the fields is clone size, J gene, D gene, V gene, CDR3 length, CDR3 DNA, CDR3 protein. The D gene is left open where the match is weak. Clone sizes are given selectively: once, few, many, or a class where the clone is expanded.

many,TRBJ1-4,-,TRBV2,16,TGTGCCAGCAGGAAAGCTTTTTTCGTCGTGCACGAAAAACTGTTTTTT,CASRKAFFVVHEKLFF
-,TRBJ2-7,TRBD2,TRBV4-1,17,TGCGCCAGCAGCCACCTGGGACTAGCGGGAGGGACCTACGAGCAGTACTTC,CASSHLGLAGGTYEQYF
many,TRBJ1-2,TRBD1,TRBV28,12,TGTGCCAGCAGGACAGGGATCTATGGCTACACCTTC,CASRTGIYGYTF
many,TRBJ1-2,-,TRBV10-1,19,TGCGCCAGCAGTGAGTCTTTCACCGGACGGGAAAAGCTCCATTATGGCTACACCTTC,CASSESFTGREKLHYGYTF
-,TRBJ2-1,-,TRBV9,15,TGTGCCAGCAGCGTTGGGAGGACCTCCTACAATGAGCAGTTCTTC,CASSVGRTSYNEQFF
-,TRBJ2-5,-,TRBV30,14,TGTGCCTGGAGTGTACAAGGAGGGGGGGAGACCCAGTACTTC,CAWSVQGGGETQYF
-,TRBJ2-6,-,TRBV5-1,15,TGCGCCAGCACCGATAGACAGTCTGGGGCCAACGTCCTGACTTTC,CASTDRQSGANVLTF
-,TRBJ2-7,TRBD2,TRBV20-1,13,TGCAGTGCCCAGACTAGCGGGAGTCGGGAGCAGTACTTC,CSAQTSGSREQYF
few,TRBJ2-2,-,TRBV7-9,15,TGTGCCAGCAGCCCCTTCGACACGAACACCGGGGAGCTGTTTTTT,CASSPFDTNTGELFF
many,TRBJ2-7,-,TRBV28,14,TGTGCCAGCAGTCCCCTGGACAAGGGAATCGAGCAGTACTTC,CASSPLDKGIEQYF
-,TRBJ1-5,-,TRBV3-1,15,TGTGCCAGCAGCCAAGGTTGGGGGGACGGACAGCCCCAGCATTTT,CASSQGWGDGQPQHF
few,TRBJ1-3,-,TRBV7-8,14,TGTGCCAGTAGGCAGGGGATATCTGGAAACACCATATATTTT,CASRQGISGNTIYF
many,TRBJ2-7,-,TRBV11-2,15,TGTGCCAGCAGCTTAGAGCCCGGGACCGTCTACGAGCAGTACTTC,CASSLEPGTVYEQYF
-,TRBJ2-2,-,TRBV28,12,TGTGCCAGCTCTGAGAACACCGGGGAGCTGTTTTTT,CASSENTGELFF
many,TRBJ2-5,-,TRBV28,14,TGTGCCAGCAGTTTCCGGGACGCACAAGAGACCCAGTACTTC,CASSFRDAQETQYF
-,TRBJ2-5,-,TRBV5-1,15,TGCGCCAGCAGGGGGTCCGGAGCTTTTCAAGAGACCCAGTACTTC,CASRGSGAFQETQYF
many,TRBJ1-1,TRBD1,TRBV7-9,14,TGTGCCAGCAGCCATGACAGGGGTCAGGATGAAGCTTTCTTT,CASSHDRGQDEAFF
many,TRBJ1-2,-,TRBV6-1,17,TGTGCCAGCTTTCATAGGTCAGGCAGCGGGAATAACTATGGCTACACCTTC,CASFHRSGSGNNYGYTF
few,TRBJ2-7,-,TRBV7-9,17,TGTGCCAGCAGCTTAGTTCTAGTCCGAAGGAGCTCCTACGAGCAGTACTTC,CASSLVLVRRSSYEQYF
once,TRBJ2-1,TRBD2,TRBV28,19,TGTGCCAGCAGACCCGAGAGGACTAGCGGGACCCGCTCCTACAATGAGCAGTTCTTC,CASRPERTSGTRSYNEQFF
many,TRBJ1-1,-,TRBV12-3/TRBV12-4,14,TGTGCCAGCAGTTTAGGTGGGGTTAGCACTGAAGCTTTCTTT,CASSLGGVSTEAFF
-,TRBJ2-1,-,TRBV6-4,13,TGTGCCAGCAGCCGGATGGAGGGATATGAGCAGTTCTTC,CASSRMEGYEQFF
few,TRBJ1-3,-,TRBV5-1,14,TGCGCCAGCAGCCCGGATAATGGCGGAAACACCATATATTTT,CASSPDNGGNTIYF
-,TRBJ2-5,-,TRBV7-9,13,TGTGCCAGCAGCCCTCCAGGAGTTGAGACCCAGTACTTC,CASSPPGVETQYF
few,TRBJ2-7,TRBD2,TRBV20-1,15,TGCAGTGCTAGAGTGCCTAGCGGTACTCCCTACGAGCAGTACTTC,CSARVPSGTPYEQYF
many,TRBJ2-7,-,TRBV6-1,13,TGTGCCAGCAGCCAGGGGCAGGAAGGCGAGCAGTACTTC,CASSQGQEGEQYF
-,TRBJ2-7,-,TRBV27,15,TGTGCCAGCAGTTCATACGACAGGACTCGCTACGAGCAGTACTTC,CASSSYDRTRYEQYF
-,TRBJ2-1,-,TRBV28,17,TGTGCCAGCAGCCACTTAATTCGGCGATACTCCTACAATGAGCAGTTCTTC,CASSHLIRRYSYNEQFF
few,TRBJ1-1,-,TRBV3-1,12,TGTGCCAGCAGTCGACGAACTTCGGAAGCTTTCTTT,CASSRRTSEAFF
few,TRBJ1-2,-,TRBV19,14,TGTGCCAGTACATCGACCCCCCGGGCACCTGGCTACACCTTC,CASTSTPRAPGYTF
-,TRBJ2-5,-,TRBV5-1,15,TGCGCCAGCAGCTTGGGTCGGGCTAGCCAAGAGACCCAGTACTTC,CASSLGRASQETQYF
few,TRBJ2-7,-,TRBV25-1,13,TGTGCCAGCACCCGGCGGGGCACCTACGAGCAGTACTTC,CASTRRGTYEQYF
many,TRBJ1-1,-,TRBV29-1,15,TGCAGCGCCGAAGAGGGGGGCCGTGTGAACACTGAAGCTTTCTTT,CSAEEGGRVNTEAFF
many,TRBJ2-7,-,TRBV15,13,TGTGCCACCAGCAGGACCCCGACGGAGAGCCAGTACTTC,CATSRTPTESQYF